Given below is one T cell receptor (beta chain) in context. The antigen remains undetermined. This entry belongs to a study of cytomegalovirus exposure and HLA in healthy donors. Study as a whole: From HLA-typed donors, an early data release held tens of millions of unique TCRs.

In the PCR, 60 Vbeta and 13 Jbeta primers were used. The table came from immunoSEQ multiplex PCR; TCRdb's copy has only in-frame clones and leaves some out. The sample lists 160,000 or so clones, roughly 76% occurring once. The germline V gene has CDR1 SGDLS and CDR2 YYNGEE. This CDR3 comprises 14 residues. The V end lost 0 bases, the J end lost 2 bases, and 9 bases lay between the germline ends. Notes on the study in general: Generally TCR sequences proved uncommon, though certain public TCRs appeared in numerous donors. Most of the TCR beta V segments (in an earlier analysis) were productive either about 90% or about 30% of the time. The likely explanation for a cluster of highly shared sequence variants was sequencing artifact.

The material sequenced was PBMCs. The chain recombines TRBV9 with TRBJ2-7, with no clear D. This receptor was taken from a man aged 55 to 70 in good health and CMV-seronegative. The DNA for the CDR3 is TGTGCCAGCAGCGTAGCTCCAAGAGCCTACGAGCAGTACTTC. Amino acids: CASSVAPRAYEQYF.